A single sample gave rise to the 28 T cell receptor beta chains below, sequenced in a study of OX40 agonist ivuxolimab in advanced cancers. Some clones are missing from TCRdb's copy, which holds only in-frame ones; the method was immunoSEQ multiplex PCR. The repertoire holds tens of thousands of clones, with approximately 80% as singletons. Sequenced material: CD4+ or CD8+ T cells sorted from blood, taken in a trial of the OX40 agonist ivuxolimab. These receptors were collected from an adult with an advanced solid tumor such as melanoma, head and neck, liver or kidney cancer.

The chain employs TRBV6-9 and TRBJ1-2; 7 bases are a match to TRBD1. With V trimmed by 5 bases and J by 4 bases, 7 bases remained unmatched. CDR1 and CDR2 from the germline V gene are MNHGY and SVAAGI. The CDR3 sequence is 14 residues long. Here the CDR3 reads CASSLTGTTYGYTF. In DNA form, the CDR3 reads TGTGCCAGCAGTCTGACAGGGACTACCTATGGCTACACCTTC.

For the CDR3, the DNA is TGTGCCAGTACCTCTCACCGGGACCCTACTAGGGGCAAAAACATTCAGTACTTC. It encodes CASTSHRDPTRGKNIQYF. V is TRBV19 and J is TRBJ2-4; D may be TRBD1 or TRBD2 (5 bases each). CDR1 LNHDA and CDR2 SQIVND come from the germline V gene (reference sequence). V lost 7 bases, J lost 3 bases, and 25 bases lay in between. The CDR3 length is 18 residues.

The CDR3 nucleotides are TGCGCCAGCAGTCTGGCGGGGACCCAAGAGACCCAGTACTTC. This translates into CASSLAGTQETQYF. V gene TRBV10-1 combines with J gene TRBJ2-5, with a weak D call TRBD2 (6 bases). Trimming stripped 5 bases from V and 1 base from J, with 11 bases between. The V gene's germline CDR1 is WNHNN and CDR2 SYGVQD (reference sequence). This CDR3 spans 14 amino acids.

This sequence joins TRBV7-2 and TRBJ1-3; D unclear. V was shortened by 8 bases and J by 4 bases, with 12 bases between the two germline ends. Per germline, CDR1 SGHTA and CDR2 FQGNSA. The CDR3 has 13 amino acids. CDR3 protein: CASSDGPGNTIYF. CDR3 in DNA: TGTGCCAGCTCCGACGGCCCCGGAAACACCATATATTTT.

The V and J genes are TRBV23-1 and TRBJ2-4; D not resolved. TRBV23-1 is treated as an ORF (open reading frame) with a function not yet certain. CDR3 length: 16 residues. V dropped 7 bases and J dropped 0 bases, with 16 bases sitting between them. The CDR3 bases are TGCGCCAGCATCTTTCTCCCGTCACTAGCCAAAAACATTCAGTACTTC. This gives the protein CASIFLPSLAKNIQYF.

The V gene is TRBV5-6, the J gene TRBJ2-2, with a weak D call TRBD2 (5 bases). CDR1 and CDR2 (germline): SGHDT, YYEEEE. CDR3 length: 16 amino acids. The V end lost 2 bases, the J end lost 1 base, and 12 bases lay between the germline ends. The CDR3 nucleotides read TGTGCCAGCAGCTTAGACTACCTGATGAACACCGGGGAGCTGTTTTTT. It yields the protein CASSLDYLMNTGELFF. Full variable domain (missing parts from reference TRBV5-6 and TRBJ2-2): DAGVTQSPTHLIKTRGQQVTLRCSPKSGHDTVSWYQQALGQGPQFIFQYYEEEERQRGNFPDRFSGHQFPNYSSELNVNALLLGDSALYLCASSLDYLMNTGELFFGEGSRLTVL.

This chain links TRBV5-1 with TRBJ2-3; TRBD2 is a possible D gene (7 bases). Between the trimmed V and J ends, which lost 4 bases and 0 bases, there was a span of 15 bases. This CDR3 has 16 residues. Germline loops: CDR1 SGHRS, CDR2 YFSETQ. CDR3 bases: TGCGCCAGCAGCCCGGGGGGCACCAGGAGCACAGATACGCAGTATTTT. Translated: CASSPGGTRSTDTQYF. Together with reference TRBV5-1 and TRBJ2-3, the CDR3 gives the full variable domain: KAGVTQTPRYLIKTRGQQVTLSCSPISGHRSVSWYQQTPGQGLQFLFEYFSETQRNKGNFPGRFSGRQFSNSRSEMNVSTLELGDSALYLCASSPGGTRSTDTQYFGPGTRLTVL.

This rearrangement joins TRBV29-1 to TRBJ1-2; a possible D gene is TRBD1 (5 bases). Germline CDR1 SQVTM, CDR2 ANQGSEA. This CDR3 has 14 residues. Trimming removed 5 bases at V and 6 bases at J, with 19 bases between. The CDR3 DNA sequence: TGCAGCGTTCCCCGTAGAGGGGAGGGAAATGGCTACACCTTC. It translates to CSVPRRGEGNGYTF.

This clone has only a few counts. This chain links TRBV7-9 with TRBJ1-3; 8 bases line up with TRBD1. With 5 bases clipped from V and 0 bases from J, the junction kept 3 bases outside the gene matches. The CDR3 runs to 15 residues. The germline CDR1 and CDR2 sequences are SEHNR and FQNEAQ (reference sequence). The CDR3 DNA sequence: TGTGCCAGCAGCGGACAGGGCCTCTCTGGAAACACCATATATTTT. Translating it yields CASSGQGLSGNTIYF.

V usage is TRBV28 and J usage is TRBJ1-6; 8 bases are a match to TRBD1. Germline V gene data show CDR1 as MDHEN and CDR2 as SYDVKM. V shed 6 bases, J shed 5 bases, and the junction held 6 bases outside the gene matches. CDR3 size: 15 residues. DNA of the CDR3: TGTGCCAGCAGACCAGGGACAGGCGATAATTCACCCCTCCACTTT. Its translation is CASRPGTGDNSPLHF. Full variable domain (remainder filled in from reference TRBV28 and TRBJ1-6): DVKVTQSSRYLVKRTGEKVFLECVQDMDHENMFWYRQDPGLGLRLIYFSYDVKMKEKGDIPEGYSVSREKKERFSLILESASTNQTSMYLCASRPGTGDNSPLHFGNGTRLTVT.

The chain has TRBV2 and TRBJ2-2; 9 bases fit TRBD1. Germline V gives CDR1 SNHLY, CDR2 FYNNEI. This CDR3 contains 16 residues. The junction had 9 bases not matched to a gene; V was cut back by 7 bases and J by 3 bases. CDR3 protein: CASKQGASAYTGELFF. The CDR3 DNA reads as TGTGCCAGCAAACAGGGGGCTAGCGCCTACACCGGGGAGCTGTTTTTT.

The V call is TRBV7-6, the J call TRBJ1-2; weak D call: TRBD1 (5 bases). The CDR3 spans 14 residues. The germline gives CDR1 SGHVS, CDR2 FNYEAQ. Trimming removed 1 base from V and 10 bases from J, with 16 bases in between. CDR3 residues: CASSLDWGNHAYTF. For the CDR3, the DNA is TGTGCCAGCAGCTTAGATTGGGGGAATCATGCCTACACCTTC.

The rearrangement joins TRBV7-9 to TRBJ2-1; TRBD2 might be the D (6 bases). Per germline, CDR1 SEHNR and CDR2 FQNEAQ (reference sequence). The CDR3 extends over 17 amino acids. The V gene lost 0 bases and the J gene lost 8 bases, with 20 bases spanning the gap. CDR3 DNA: TGTGCCAGCAGCTTAGCCCCTAGACTAGTCGAACACGATGAGCAGTTCTTC. Translation gives CASSLAPRLVEHDEQFF.

Only one count was recorded for this clone. This sequence joins TRBV29-1 and TRBJ1-2, with 10 bases identical to TRBD1. The CDR3 is 14 residues long. The V gene end was trimmed by 3 bases and the J gene end by 5 bases; junction bases not matched to a gene: 6. Germline CDR1 SQVTM, CDR2 ANQGSEA. The CDR3 loop reads CSVERAGQGYGYTF. The CDR3 region has the DNA TGCAGCGTTGAGCGGGCGGGACAGGGGTATGGCTACACCTTC.

This chain uses TRBV29-1 with TRBJ1-2; D is undetermined. Per germline, CDR1 SQVTM and CDR2 ANQGSEA. V shed 2 bases and J shed 4 bases, with 8 bases lying between them. The CDR3 is made up of 12 amino acids. The CDR3 DNA reads as TGCAGCGTTGAACAGGACCTCTATGGCTACACCTTC. This encodes CSVEQDLYGYTF.

V is TRBV11-2 and J is TRBJ2-7, with 10 bases fitting TRBD1. The CDR3 totals 14 residues. Germline values: CDR1 SGHAT, CDR2 FQNNGV. With 8 bases clipped from V and 3 bases from J, the junction kept 7 bases outside the gene matches. CDR3: CASRKDRGNYEQYF. The CDR3 DNA reads TGTGCCAGCCGCAAGGACAGGGGGAACTACGAGCAGTACTTC.

The V and J genes are TRBV4-1 and TRBJ1-1; 11 nucleotides match TRBD1. The V gene end was trimmed by 2 bases and the J gene end by 7 bases; junction bases not matched to a gene: 9. The germline V gene encodes CDR1 MGHRA and CDR2 YSYEKL. This CDR3 has 16 residues. CDR3 bases: TGCGCCAGCAGCCAATTCGCCGGGACAGGGGGAAGTGAAGCTTTCTTT. It specifies CASSQFAGTGGSEAFF.

The genes are TRBV9 and TRBJ2-7; TRBD1 matches 9 bases. The germline gives CDR1 SGDLS, CDR2 YYNGEE. The CDR3 is made up of 19 amino acids. The V and J ends lost 4 bases and 1 base, in that order; junction bases with no gene match: 18. Here the CDR3 DNA reads TGTGCCAGCAGCCCTACCGTCTCGGGACAGGGAGTATCGTCCTACGAGCAGTACTTC. Translated, it gives CASSPTVSGQGVSSYEQYF.

V and J are TRBV19 and TRBJ2-5; D remains unclear. The germline gives CDR1 LNHDA, CDR2 SQIVND (reference sequence). Trimming cost V 5 bases and J 7 bases, with 11 bases left between them. This CDR3 has 12 residues. CDR3 loop: CASSLFAGTQYF. CDR3 nucleotide sequence: TGTGCCAGTAGTCTTTTTGCTGGGACCCAGTACTTC.

The rearrangement joins TRBV5-5 to TRBJ1-3, with D possibly matching TRBD1 (5 bases). This CDR3 has 14 amino acids. Germline CDR1 and CDR2: SGHKS and YYEKEE (reference sequence). Trimming took off 0 bases at V and 4 bases at J, with 8 bases between the two ends. CDR3 sequence (DNA): TGTGCCAGCAGCTTGGGGGGCCAAGGAAACACCATATATTTT. As protein: CASSLGGQGNTIYF.

The chain couples TRBV12-5 to TRBJ1-5, with 7 bases fitting TRBD1. Germline lookup yields CDR1 LGHNT and CDR2 FRNRAP. This CDR3 is built from 15 residues. Trimming removed 2 bases from V and 4 bases from J; junction bases left unmatched: 5. CDR3 region: CASGLTQGGNQPQHF. CDR3 DNA: TGTGCTAGTGGTTTGACGCAGGGGGGTAATCAGCCCCAGCATTTT.

The gene calls are TRBV4-1 and TRBJ2-3; D unresolved. Germline loops: CDR1 MGHRA, CDR2 YSYEKL. Trimming stripped 1 base from V and 3 bases from J, with 11 bases between. CDR3 length: 15 residues. CDR3 in amino acids: CASSQAAVRTDTQYF. The CDR3 DNA sequence: TGCGCCAGCAGCCAAGCGGCGGTAAGAACAGATACGCAGTATTTT.

This chain links TRBV28 with TRBJ1-2, with D possibly matching TRBD1 (6 bases). CDR3 size: 15 residues. Trimming left V 6 bases short and J 7 bases short, with 21 bases between. Germline V gene sequence: CDR1 MDHEN, CDR2 SYDVKM. CDR3 bases: TGTGCCAGCAGCCCCCTAAGGGGCACCAGGGGTGGCTACACCTTC. Its translation: CASSPLRGTRGGYTF.

The V and J genes are TRBV10-3 and TRBJ1-2; 12 bases fit TRBD1. This CDR3 is 15 amino acids long. The junction had 6 bases not matched to a gene; V was cut back by 2 bases and J by 8 bases. Germline V gives CDR1 ENHRY, CDR2 SYGVKD. In DNA, the CDR3 is TGTGCCATCAGTGAGCCGGGGACAGGGGGCGGCGGCTACACCTTC. It translates to CAISEPGTGGGGYTF.

This chain links TRBV6-6 with TRBJ2-7, with TRBD2 as a possible D gene (6 bases). Germline CDR1 and CDR2: MNHNY and SVGAGI (reference sequence). With 2 bases removed from V and 5 bases from J, the gap between germline ends came to 13 bases. The CDR3 runs 14 residues. CDR3 in amino acids: CASSYQRAMHEQYF. The CDR3, as DNA: TGTGCCAGCAGTTACCAGCGGGCCATGCACGAGCAGTACTTC.

The chain combines TRBV15 with TRBJ2-5, with a weak D call TRBD1 (6 bases). The length of the CDR3 is 12 residues. The ends were cut back, 6 bases at V and 5 bases at J, with 10 bases in the middle. Germline V gene sequence: CDR1 LNHNV, CDR2 YYDKDF (reference sequence). The DNA for the CDR3 is TGTGCCACCAGTCATACAGGGGAGACCCAGTACTTC. Amino acid sequence: CATSHTGETQYF. The variable domain in full, with the rest retrieved from reference TRBV15 and TRBJ2-5, is DAMVIQNPRYQVTQFGKPVTLSCSQTLNHNVMYWYQQKSSQAPKLLFHYYDKDFNNEADTPDNFQSRRPNTSFCFLDIRSPGLGDTAMYLCATSHTGETQYFGPGTRLLVL.

This clone was observed a few times. The rearrangement uses TRBV19 and TRBJ2-2, with D possibly matching TRBD1 (5 bases). Trimming removed 2 bases from V and 5 bases from J, with 15 bases in between. Per the germline V gene, CDR1 is LNHDA and CDR2 is SQIVND (reference sequence). The CDR3 consists of 16 residues. The CDR3 DNA reads as TGTGCCAGTAGTATAAACCCAACAGGAAGGACCGGGGAGCTGTTTTTT. Residues: CASSINPTGRTGELFF. The full variable domain, its missing parts supplied by reference TRBV19 and TRBJ2-2, is DGGITQSPKYLFRKEGQNVTLSCEQNLNHDAMYWYRQDPGQGLRLIYYSQIVNDFQKGDIAEGYSVSREKKESFPLTVTSAQKNPTAFYLCASSINPTGRTGELFFGEGSRLTVL.

The rearrangement uses TRBV19 and TRBJ2-7; D gene ambiguous. V lost 5 bases and J 0 bases, leaving 11 bases between the germline ends. Per germline, CDR1 LNHDA and CDR2 SQIVND (reference sequence). This CDR3 region has 14 residues. The CDR3 protein is CASSLYSNSYEQYF. CDR3 in DNA: TGTGCCAGTAGTCTCTACAGTAACTCCTACGAGCAGTACTTC.